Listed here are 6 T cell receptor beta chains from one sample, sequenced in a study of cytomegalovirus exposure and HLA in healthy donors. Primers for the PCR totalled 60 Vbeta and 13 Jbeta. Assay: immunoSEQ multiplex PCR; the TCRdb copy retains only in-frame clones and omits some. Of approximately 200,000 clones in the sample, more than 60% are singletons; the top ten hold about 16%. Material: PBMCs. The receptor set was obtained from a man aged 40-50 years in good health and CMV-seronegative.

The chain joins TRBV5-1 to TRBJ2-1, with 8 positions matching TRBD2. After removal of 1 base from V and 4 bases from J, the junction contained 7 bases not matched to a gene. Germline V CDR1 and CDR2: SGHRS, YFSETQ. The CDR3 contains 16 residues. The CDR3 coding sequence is TGCGCCAGCAGCTTGTCCCCGGGAGGGAGTTACAATGAGCAGTTCTTC. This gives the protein CASSLSPGGSYNEQFF. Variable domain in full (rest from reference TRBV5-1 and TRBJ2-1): KAGVTQTPRYLIKTRGQQVTLSCSPISGHRSVSWYQQTPGQGLQFLFEYFSETQRNKGNFPGRFSGRQFSNSRSEMNVSTLELGDSALYLCASSLSPGGSYNEQFFGPGTRLTVL.

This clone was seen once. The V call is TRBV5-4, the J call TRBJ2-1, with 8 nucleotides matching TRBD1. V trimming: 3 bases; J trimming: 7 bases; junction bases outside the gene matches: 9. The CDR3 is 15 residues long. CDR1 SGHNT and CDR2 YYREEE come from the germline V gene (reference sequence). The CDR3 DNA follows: TGTGCCAGCAGCTCAGCTCAGGGGGCGCGGAATGAGCAGTTCTTC. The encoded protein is CASSSAQGARNEQFF.

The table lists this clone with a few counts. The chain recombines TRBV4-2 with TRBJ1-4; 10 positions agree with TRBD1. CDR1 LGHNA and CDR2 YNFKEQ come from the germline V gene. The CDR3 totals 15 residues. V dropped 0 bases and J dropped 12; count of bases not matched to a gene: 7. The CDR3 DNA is TGTGCCAGCAGCCAAGATCGGGACAGGGGACCCGAACTGTTTTTT. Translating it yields CASSQDRDRGPELFF.

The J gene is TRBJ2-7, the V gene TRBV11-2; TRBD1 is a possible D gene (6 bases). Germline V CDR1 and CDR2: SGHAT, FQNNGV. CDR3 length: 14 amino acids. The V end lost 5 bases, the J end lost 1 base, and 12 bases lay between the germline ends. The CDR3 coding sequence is TGTGCCAGCAGCCAATTCAGGGGATCCTACGAGCAGTACTTC. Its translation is CASSQFRGSYEQYF.

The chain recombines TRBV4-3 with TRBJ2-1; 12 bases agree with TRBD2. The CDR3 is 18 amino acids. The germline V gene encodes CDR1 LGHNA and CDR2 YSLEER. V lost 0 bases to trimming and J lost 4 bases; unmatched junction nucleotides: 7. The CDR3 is CASSQELSSGGAYNEQFF. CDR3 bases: TGCGCCAGCAGCCAAGAACTATCTAGCGGGGGGGCTTACAATGAGCAGTTCTTC.

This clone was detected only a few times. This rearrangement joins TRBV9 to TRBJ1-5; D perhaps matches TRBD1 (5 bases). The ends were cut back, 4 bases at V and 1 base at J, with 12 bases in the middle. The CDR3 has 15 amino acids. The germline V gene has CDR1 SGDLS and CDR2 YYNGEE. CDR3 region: CASSRNGGSNQPQHF. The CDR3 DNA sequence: TGTGCCAGCAGCCGAAACGGGGGGAGCAATCAGCCCCAGCATTTT.